This T cell receptor (beta chain) was sequenced for a study of immune reconstitution after stem cell transplant in scleroderma. Germline CDR1 SNHLY, CDR2 FYNNEI. The CDR3 runs to 13 residues. V was trimmed by 4 bases and J by 7 bases, leaving 10 bases between them. Using its own MiXCR run on the RT-PCR reads, TCRdb lists one record per CDR3 protein. Of around 2,600 distinct CDR3 sequences detected, about 3.9% appear once; the ten largest clones hold 3.2%. This clonotype is judged medium-sized (0.01 to 0.1%). The specimen was obtained before or after autologous hematopoietic stem cell transplantation (not recorded which). The V and J genes are TRBV2 and TRBJ1-4, with D unresolved. The sequence derives from a human donor with systemic sclerosis. This CDR3 reads CASSVRGFEKLFF. DNA of the CDR3: TGTGCCAGCAGTGTGCGCGGGTTTGAAAAACTGTTTTTT. The full variable domain, its missing parts supplied by reference TRBV2 and TRBJ1-4, is EPEVTQTPSHQVTQMGQEVILRCVPISNHLYFYWYRQILGQKVEFLVSFYNNEISEKSEIFDDQFSVERPDGSNFTLKIRSTKLEDSAMYFCASSVRGFEKLFFGSGTQLSVL.